The 19 T cell receptor beta chains below come from one sample, sequenced in a study of CD8+CD57+ T cells in acquired aplastic anemia. TCR beta VDJ and CDR3 profiling used genomic DNA as template. MiXCR, run by TCRdb on the reads, gives a single entry per CDR3 protein. The sample holds about 420,000 distinct CDR3 sequences, about two thirds seen once. Sequencing used sorted CD4+, CD8+, or CD8+CD57+ T cells (not recorded which) from PBMCs. The source of these receptors is a human donor in good health, serving as a control.

A word on this clonotype: Because the CDR3 is missing its conserved closing phenylalanine or tryptophan, this is likely a read error. The DNA is left out, because the CDR3 cannot be placed on it with certainty; the CDR3 is given as TCRdb lists it. This chain connects TRBV29-1 to TRBJ2-2; the D call of TRBD1 is as the table states it, not checked on the DNA. Looked up from germline, CDR1 is SQVTM and CDR2 is ANQGSEA. The CDR3 is made up of 16 amino acids, end residues included. The CDR3 loop is CSVARAGGGETQYFGL.

In nucleotides, the CDR3 is TGCGCCAGCAGCTTGGCCGGGACAGGCCTCACTAATGAAAAACTGTTTTTT. Amino acid sequence: CASSLAGTGLTNEKLFF. V and J are TRBV5-1 and TRBJ1-4; 8 bases are a match to TRBD1. This CDR3 spans 17 amino acids. V shed 0 bases and J 2 bases; nucleotides not matched to a gene: 6. Germline loops: CDR1 SGHRS, CDR2 YFSETQ.

CDR3 in amino acids: CASSRGTPGEKLFF. DNA for the CDR3: TGTGCCAGCAGTCGCGGGACACCGGGTGAAAAACTGTTTTTT. This chain links TRBV2 with TRBJ1-4; D perhaps matches TRBD1 (6 bases). Trimming removed 5 bases at V and 7 bases at J, with 14 bases between. The germline gives CDR1 SNHLY, CDR2 FYNNEI. The CDR3 has 14 amino acids.

In DNA form, the CDR3 reads TGTGCCAGCAATGGCCCCAGGACAGGCTACACAGATACGCAGTATTTT. It encodes CASNGPRTGYTDTQYF. V usage is TRBV12-3 or TRBV12-4 and J usage is TRBJ2-3, with 7 bases lining up with TRBD1. J lost 2 bases, V lost 7 bases, and 12 bases had no gene match. This CDR3 contains 16 residues.

This clonotype was recorded a few times. V and J are TRBV7-6 and TRBJ2-7, with D possibly being TRBD2 (5 bases). Between the trimmed V and J ends, which lost 4 bases and 9 bases, there was a span of 13 bases. There are 12 residues in the CDR3. CDR1 SGHVS and CDR2 FNYEAQ come from the germline V gene. CDR3 in amino acids: CASSSGSSGQYF. CDR3 sequence (DNA): TGTGCCAGCAGCTCGGGGTCATCAGGGCAGTACTTC.

V is TRBV20-1 and J is TRBJ2-1, with 9 bases aligning to TRBD1. The CDR3 covers 15 residues. J was trimmed by 5 bases and V by 4 bases; bases with no gene match: 9. Germline-derived CDR1 and CDR2 are DFQATT and SNEGSKA (reference sequence). The CDR3 nucleotides are TGCAGTGCTACCCAGGACAGGGGAGGGGACAATGAGCAGTTCTTC. It is translated as CSATQDRGGDNEQFF.

Worth noting for this clonotype: One end of the junction is discordant with germline, which a read error may explain. The V and J genes are TRBV7-9 and TRBJ1-1, with a weak D call TRBD1 (6 bases). Germline CDR1 is SEHNR and CDR2 is FQNEAQ (reference sequence). The CDR3 loop spans 14 amino acids. CDR3: CASSPGTGFRTNEF. The CDR3 DNA sequence: TGTGCCAGCAGCCCAGGAACAGGGTTTCGCACTAATGAATTT.

The J gene is TRBJ1-2, the V gene TRBV12-3 or TRBV12-4; a possible D gene is TRBD1 (5 bases). V lost 6 bases and J lost 6, with 23 bases in between. The CDR3 runs to 16 residues. CDR3 residues: CASSLRDGGSYDGYTF. In DNA form, the CDR3 reads TGTGCCAGCAGCCTCCGGGACGGGGGGAGTTATGATGGCTACACCTTC.

In this sample, this clonotype turned up a few times. The rearrangement joins TRBV2 to TRBJ1-1; a possible D gene is TRBD1 (5 bases). V lost 7 bases and J lost 4, with 10 bases in between. CDR3 size: 12 residues. Germline V gene sequence: CDR1 SNHLY, CDR2 FYNNEI. This chain's CDR3 is CASIWRGTEAFF. Here the CDR3 DNA reads TGTGCCAGCATTTGGAGGGGCACTGAAGCTTTCTTT.

This clonotype was seen ten or more times. The rearrangement joins TRBV11-2 to TRBJ2-1; D is perhaps TRBD2 (5 bases). V was trimmed by 1 base and J by 0 bases, leaving 13 bases between them. Germline V gives CDR1 SGHAT, CDR2 FQNNGV. This CDR3 is 17 amino acids long. CDR3 nucleotides: TGTGCCAGCAGCTTAGGGGCTAGCAGCCACTCCTACAATGAGCAGTTCTTC. The encoded protein is CASSLGASSHSYNEQFF.

This clonotype was recorded only once. The junction differs from germline at one of its ends, possibly a read error. The chain combines TRBV19 with TRBJ2-1; D is perhaps TRBD2 (7 bases). There are 16 residues in the CDR3. From germline, CDR1 is LNHDA and CDR2 SQIVND (reference sequence). In DNA, the CDR3 is TGTGCCACTAGTGTTGGGGCTAGGGGGGGGGGAAATAAGAAGTTCTTC. Amino acid sequence: CATSVGARGGGNKKFF.

J is TRBJ1-1 and V is TRBV4-3; no firm D call. The germline V gene encodes CDR1 LGHNA and CDR2 YSLEER. The CDR3 is 13 amino acids. The V gene lost 5 bases and the J gene lost 3 bases, with 10 bases spanning the gap. The CDR3 DNA sequence: TGCGCCAGCAGCTCTCAGCAGCACACTGAAGCTTTCTTT. It specifies CASSSQQHTEAFF.

As for this clonotype: At one of its ends the junction is not consistent with the germline gene, which may arise from a read error. This sequence joins TRBV6-1 and TRBJ2-7; D is unclear. The CDR3 length is 16 residues. The germline V gene has CDR1 MNHNS and CDR2 SASEGT. CDR3 loop: CASSRTAPPNSYTQYF. CDR3 DNA: TGTGCCAGCAGCCGGACGGCCCCACCTAACTCCTACACGCAGTACTTT.

This clonotype occurred many times. V and J are TRBV12-5 and TRBJ1-6, with a possible D match to TRBD1 (6 bases). CDR3 length: 14 amino acids. Germline-derived CDR1 and CDR2 are LGHNT and FRNRAP. Trimming removed 6 bases from V and 5 bases from J, with 11 bases in between. The CDR3 bases are TGTGCTAGTGGGCCTACAGGGAATAATTCACCCCTCCACTTT. Translating gives CASGPTGNNSPLHF.

This clonotype was counted at least ten times. The chain combines TRBV7-9 with TRBJ2-6; TRBD2 aligns across 10 bases. Trimming took 5 bases from V and 0 from J; bases not matched to a gene: 4. Germline V gene sequence: CDR1 SEHNR, CDR2 FQNEAQ (reference sequence). The CDR3 has 17 amino acids. CDR3 in DNA: TGTGCCAGCAGCCCAGCGGGGGGGTCCTCTGGGGCCAACGTCCTGACTTTC. This gives the protein CASSPAGGSSGANVLTF.

Concerning this clonotype itself: This CDR3 fails to terminate in the conserved phenylalanine or tryptophan, so it likely reflects a read error. Because the CDR3's place on the DNA is in doubt, the DNA is left out and the CDR3 is given as listed by TCRdb. V gene TRBV9 combines with J gene TRBJ1-5; the table's D call, TRBD1, has no DNA check behind it. Ends included, the CDR3 has 13 residues. CDR1 and CDR2 (germline): SGDLS, YYNGEE. CDR3 sequence reads: CASSVEDREGWTV.

With respect to this clonotype: A much larger clone is a single base away; this may be a read error. The chain employs TRBV18 and TRBJ1-4; TRBD1 agrees at 8 bases. Germline V gene lookup returns CDR1 KGHSH and CDR2 LQKENI. The CDR3 is 13 amino acids. The CDR3 spells CVSSPDRDEKLFF. In DNA, the CDR3 is TGTGTCAGCTCACCGGACAGGGACGAAAAACTGTTTTTT. The full variable domain, its missing parts supplied by reference TRBV18 and TRBJ1-4, is NAGVMQNPRHLVRRRGQEARLRCSPMKGHSHVYWYRQLPEEGLKFMVYLQKENIIDESGMPKERFSAEFPKEGPSILRIQQVVRGDSAAYFCVSSPDRDEKLFFGSGTQLSVL.

The chain is built from TRBV10-1 and TRBJ2-1, with a possible D match to TRBD1 (5 bases). The CDR3 is made up of 15 amino acids. The germline V gene encodes CDR1 WNHNN and CDR2 SYGVQD (reference sequence). Trimming left V 5 bases short and J 5 bases short, with 16 bases between. The CDR3 DNA is TGCGCCAGCAGTCCTACAGGAAGACGTGACAATGAGCAGTTCTTC. Its translation is CASSPTGRRDNEQFF.

This chain links TRBV2 with TRBJ2-1; a weak D match, TRBD1 (6 bases). The length of the CDR3 is 14 residues. Germline CDR1 SNHLY, CDR2 FYNNEI. The V gene lost 6 bases and the J gene lost 0 bases, with 9 bases spanning the gap. Written as DNA, the CDR3 is TGTGCCAGCAGGGCGGACAGCTCCTACAATGAGCAGTTCTTC. It codes for CASRADSSYNEQFF.